This record looks at one T cell receptor beta chain sequence and its context. Its antigen is currently unknown. The data were taken from a study of shared clonotypes between healthy human individuals. About the research overall: Donors had three CD4 naive, three CD4 memory, two CD8 naive and one CD8 memory plate apiece. Study-wide results and caveats: Naive subsets generally had larger estimated richness than memory subsets.

For sorted subsets, roughly 210 ng DNA per replicate equaled around 28,000 T cell genomes. Here immunoSEQ multiplex PCR was the method, and the copy in TCRdb shows in-frame clones only, minus some. The sample has a few million clones, approximately 92% seen once; the top ten hold around 0.15%. This CDR3 region has 13 residues. Trimming took 5 bases from V and 7 from J; bases not matched to a gene: 7. From germline, CDR1 is SGHTA and CDR2 FQGTGA. CD4+ cells were split into CD45RA+ naive and CD45RA-negative memory subsets. The rearrangement uses TRBV7-3 and TRBJ1-2; 7 bases agree with TRBD1. Material: naive CD4+ T cells sorted from blood. Subset given: CD45RA+ positively selected. The receptor comes from a young man in good health. The CDR3 protein is CASSIRGLVGYTF. The CDR3 DNA follows: TGTGCCAGCAGCATAAGGGGGCTGGTTGGCTACACCTTC.